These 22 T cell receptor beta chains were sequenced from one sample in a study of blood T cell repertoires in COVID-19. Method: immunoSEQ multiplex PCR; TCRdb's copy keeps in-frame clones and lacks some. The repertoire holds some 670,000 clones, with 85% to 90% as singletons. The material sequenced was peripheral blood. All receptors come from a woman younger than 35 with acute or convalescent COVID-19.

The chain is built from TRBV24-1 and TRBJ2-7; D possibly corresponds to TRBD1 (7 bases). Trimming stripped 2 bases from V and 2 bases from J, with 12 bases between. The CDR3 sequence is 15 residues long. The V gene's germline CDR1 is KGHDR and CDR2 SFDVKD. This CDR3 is CATSDSQGGPYEQYF. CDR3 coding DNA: TGTGCCACCAGTGATTCCCAGGGGGGCCCCTACGAGCAGTACTTC.

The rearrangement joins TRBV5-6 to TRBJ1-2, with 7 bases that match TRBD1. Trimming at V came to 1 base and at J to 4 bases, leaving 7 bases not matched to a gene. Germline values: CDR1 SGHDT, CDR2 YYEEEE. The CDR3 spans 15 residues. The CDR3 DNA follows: TGTGCCAGCAGCTTGTTCGACAGGGAAGGCTATGGCTACACCTTC. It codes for CASSLFDREGYGYTF.

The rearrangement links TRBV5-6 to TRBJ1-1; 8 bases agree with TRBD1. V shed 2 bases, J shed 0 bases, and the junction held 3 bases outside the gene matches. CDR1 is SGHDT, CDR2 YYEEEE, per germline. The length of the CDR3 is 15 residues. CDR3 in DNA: TGTGCCAGCAGCTTCGGACAGGGAATGAACACTGAAGCTTTCTTT. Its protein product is CASSFGQGMNTEAFF.

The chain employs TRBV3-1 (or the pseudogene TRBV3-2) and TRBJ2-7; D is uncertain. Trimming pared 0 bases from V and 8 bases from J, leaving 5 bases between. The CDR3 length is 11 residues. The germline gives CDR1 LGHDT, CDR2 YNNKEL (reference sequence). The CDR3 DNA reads TGTGCCAGCAGCCAAGAATTCAAGCAGTACTTC. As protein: CASSQEFKQYF.

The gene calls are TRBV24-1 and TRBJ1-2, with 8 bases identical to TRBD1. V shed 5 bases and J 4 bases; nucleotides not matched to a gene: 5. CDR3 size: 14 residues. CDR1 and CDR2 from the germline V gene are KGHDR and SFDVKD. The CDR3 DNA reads TGTGCCACCAGTGGGGACAGGACCGGCTATGGCTACACCTTC. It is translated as CATSGDRTGYGYTF.

Here the CDR3 DNA reads TGTGCCAGTAGTATCGGAGACAGCCGCAATCAGCCCCAGCATTTT. Translation gives CASSIGDSRNQPQHF. The chain is built from TRBV19 and TRBJ1-5; perhaps TRBD1 as D (5 bases). Deletions cut 3 bases from V and 2 bases from J, with 11 bases between. The CDR3 sequence is 15 residues long. CDR1 is LNHDA and CDR2 is SQIVND in the germline V gene (reference sequence).

CDR3 sequence reads: CASSLAGTGNTGELFF. In DNA, the CDR3 is TGTGCCAGCAGCTTAGCCGGGACAGGGAACACCGGGGAGCTGTTTTTT. The rearrangement joins TRBV7-2 to TRBJ2-2; 8 positions agree with TRBD1. V was pared by 0 bases and J by 1 base, with 1 base of the junction left unmatched. The CDR3 contains 16 residues. Germline assignment: CDR1 SGHTA and CDR2 FQGNSA.

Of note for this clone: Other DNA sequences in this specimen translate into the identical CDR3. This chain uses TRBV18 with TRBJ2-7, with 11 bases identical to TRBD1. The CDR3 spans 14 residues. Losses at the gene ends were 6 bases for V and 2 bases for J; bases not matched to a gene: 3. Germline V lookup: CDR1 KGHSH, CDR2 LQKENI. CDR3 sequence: CASSLDRGPYEQYF. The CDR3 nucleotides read TGTGCCAGCTCCCTGGACAGGGGGCCCTACGAGCAGTACTTC.

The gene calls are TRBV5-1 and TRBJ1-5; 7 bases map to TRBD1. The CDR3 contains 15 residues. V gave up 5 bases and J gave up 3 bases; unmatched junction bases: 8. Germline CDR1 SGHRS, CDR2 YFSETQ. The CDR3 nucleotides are TGCGCCAGCAGACGGACAGGAGGACTCAATCAGCCCCAGCATTTT. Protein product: CASRRTGGLNQPQHF.

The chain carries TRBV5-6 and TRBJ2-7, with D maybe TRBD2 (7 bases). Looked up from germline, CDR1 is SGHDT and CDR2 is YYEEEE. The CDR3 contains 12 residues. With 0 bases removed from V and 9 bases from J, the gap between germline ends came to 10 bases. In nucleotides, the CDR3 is TGTGCCAGCAGCTTGGAGGGAGGGGGGCAGTACTTC. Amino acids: CASSLEGGGQYF.

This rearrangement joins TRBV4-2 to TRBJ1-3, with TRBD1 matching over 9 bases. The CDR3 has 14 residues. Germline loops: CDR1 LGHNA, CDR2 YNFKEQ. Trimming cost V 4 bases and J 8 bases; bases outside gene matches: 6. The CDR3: CASSRTGGPDTIYF. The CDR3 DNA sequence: TGTGCCAGCAGCCGAACAGGGGGCCCAGACACCATATATTTT.

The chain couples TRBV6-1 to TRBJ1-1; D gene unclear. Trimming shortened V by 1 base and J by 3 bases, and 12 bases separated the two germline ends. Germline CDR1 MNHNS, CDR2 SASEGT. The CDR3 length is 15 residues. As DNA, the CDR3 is TGTGCCAGCAGTGAAGGGCGGGGTCGGGACACTGAAGCTTTCTTT. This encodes CASSEGRGRDTEAFF.

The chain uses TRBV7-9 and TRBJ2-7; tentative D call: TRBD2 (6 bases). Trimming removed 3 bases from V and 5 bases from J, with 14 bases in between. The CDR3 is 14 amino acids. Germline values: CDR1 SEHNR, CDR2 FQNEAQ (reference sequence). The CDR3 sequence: CASSFTDGGDEQYF. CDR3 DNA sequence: TGTGCCAGCAGCTTCACAGACGGAGGGGACGAGCAGTACTTC.

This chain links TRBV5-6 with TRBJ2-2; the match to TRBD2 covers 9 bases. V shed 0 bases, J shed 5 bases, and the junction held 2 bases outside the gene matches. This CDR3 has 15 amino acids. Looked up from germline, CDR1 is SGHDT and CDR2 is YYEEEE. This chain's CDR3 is CASSLERGVTGELFF. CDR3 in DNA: TGTGCCAGCAGCTTGGAGCGGGGGGTTACCGGGGAGCTGTTTTTT.

The CDR3 DNA reads TGTGCCAGGCATTGTAGGGCAGGGGAACTTAATCAGCCCCAGCATTTT. It is translated as CARHCRAGELNQPQHF. V usage is TRBV28 and J usage is TRBJ1-5, with D possibly being TRBD1 (6 bases). CDR1 and CDR2 (germline): MDHEN, SYDVKM. The CDR3 sequence is 16 residues long. V was pared by 9 bases and J by 4 bases, with 22 bases between.

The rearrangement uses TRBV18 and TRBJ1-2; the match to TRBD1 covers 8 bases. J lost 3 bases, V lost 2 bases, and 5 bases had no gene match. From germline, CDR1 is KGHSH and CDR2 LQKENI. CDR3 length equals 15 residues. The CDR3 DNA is TGTGCCAGCTCACCAGGGACAGGCGATTACTATGGCTACACCTTC. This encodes CASSPGTGDYYGYTF.

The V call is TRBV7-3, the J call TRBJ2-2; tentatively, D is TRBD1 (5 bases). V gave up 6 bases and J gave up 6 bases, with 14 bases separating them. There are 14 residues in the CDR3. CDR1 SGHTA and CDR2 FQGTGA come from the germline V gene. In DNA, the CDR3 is TGTGCCAGCAGGGCCTCCCTAGGGGCCGGGGAGCTGTTTTTT. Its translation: CASRASLGAGELFF.

The CDR3 DNA follows: TGTGCCAGCAGCGTTCGAGGACAGGGCGTGACTGAAGCTTTCTTT. Residues: CASSVRGQGVTEAFF. V gene TRBV9 combines with J gene TRBJ1-1; 8 positions match TRBD1. The CDR3 loop spans 15 amino acids. CDR1 and CDR2 (germline): SGDLS, YYNGEE. Trimming at V came to 2 bases and at J to 5 bases, leaving 8 bases not matched to a gene. The full variable domain, in which reference TRBV9 and TRBJ1-1 provide the parts outside the CDR3, is DSGVTQTPKHLITATGQRVTLRCSPRSGDLSVYWYQQSLDQGLQFLIQYYNGEERAKGNILERFSAQQFPDLHSELNLSSLELGDSALYFCASSVRGQGVTEAFFGQGTRLTVV.

The CDR3 reads CAWEQTGTGDYGYTF. CDR3 coding DNA: TGTGCCTGGGAGCAGACTGGGACAGGGGATTATGGCTACACCTTC. The rearrangement links TRBV30 to TRBJ1-2; 10 bases map to TRBD1. Germline lookup yields CDR1 GTSNPN and CDR2 SVGIG (reference sequence). V shed 5 bases, J shed 5 bases, and the junction held 11 bases outside the gene matches. The CDR3 spans 15 residues.

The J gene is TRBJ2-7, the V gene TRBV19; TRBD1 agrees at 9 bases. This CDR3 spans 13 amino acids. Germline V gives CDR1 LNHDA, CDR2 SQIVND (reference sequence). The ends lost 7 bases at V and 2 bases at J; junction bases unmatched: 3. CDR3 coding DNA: TGTGCCAGTAAGAGGACAGGGGCCTACGAGCAGTACTTC. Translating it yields CASKRTGAYEQYF.

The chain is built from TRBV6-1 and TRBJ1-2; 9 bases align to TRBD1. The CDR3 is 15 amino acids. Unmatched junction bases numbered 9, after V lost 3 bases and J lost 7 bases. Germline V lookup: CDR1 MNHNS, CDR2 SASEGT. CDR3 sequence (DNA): TGTGCCAGCAGTGACGGTGGGACAGGGTCCATTGGCTACACCTTC. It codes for CASSDGGTGSIGYTF.

As DNA, the CDR3 is TGCGCCAGCAGCCAAGGCTGGGGCAAAGGCGAGCAGTACTTC. Its protein is CASSQGWGKGEQYF. J is TRBJ2-7 and V is TRBV4-3; D possibly corresponds to TRBD1 (5 bases). V dropped 1 base and J dropped 6 bases, with 13 bases sitting between them. The CDR3 contains 14 residues. Germline CDR1 and CDR2: LGHNA and YSLEER.